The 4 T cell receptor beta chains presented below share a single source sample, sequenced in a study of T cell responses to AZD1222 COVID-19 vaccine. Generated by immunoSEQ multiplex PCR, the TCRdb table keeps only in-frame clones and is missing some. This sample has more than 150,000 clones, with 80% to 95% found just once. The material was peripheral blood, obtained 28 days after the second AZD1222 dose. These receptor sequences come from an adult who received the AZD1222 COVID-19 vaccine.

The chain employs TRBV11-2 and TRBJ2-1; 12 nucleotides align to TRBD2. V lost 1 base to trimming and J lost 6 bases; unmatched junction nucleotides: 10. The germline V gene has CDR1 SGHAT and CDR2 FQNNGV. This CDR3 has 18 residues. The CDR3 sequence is CASSLGLQLAGGGNEQFF. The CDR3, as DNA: TGTGCCAGCAGCTTAGGCCTACAACTAGCGGGAGGAGGCAATGAGCAGTTCTTC. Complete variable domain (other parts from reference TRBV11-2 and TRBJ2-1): EAGVAQSPRYKIIEKRQSVAFWCNPISGHATLYWYQQILGQGPKLLIQFQNNGVVDDSQLPKDRFSAERLKGVDSTLKIQPAKLEDSAVYLCASSLGLQLAGGGNEQFFGPGTRLTVL.

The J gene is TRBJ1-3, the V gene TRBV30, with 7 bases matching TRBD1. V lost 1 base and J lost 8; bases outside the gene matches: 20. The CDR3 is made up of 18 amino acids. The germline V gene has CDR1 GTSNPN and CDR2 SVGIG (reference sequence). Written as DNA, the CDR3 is TGTGCCTGGAGTGCCCGGACAGGAAGGACCCCGAGGCGGGACACCATATATTTT. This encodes CAWSARTGRTPRRDTIYF.

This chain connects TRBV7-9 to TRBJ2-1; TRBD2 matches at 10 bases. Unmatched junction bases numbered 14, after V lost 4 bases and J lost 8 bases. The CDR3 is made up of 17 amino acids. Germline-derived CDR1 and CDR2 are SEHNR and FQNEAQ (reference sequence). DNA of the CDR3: TGTGCCAGCAGCTCCCTCCCCCCTAGCGGGAGCGGTCATGAGCAGTTCTTC. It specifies CASSSLPPSGSGHEQFF. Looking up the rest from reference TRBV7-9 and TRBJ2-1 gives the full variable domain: DTGVSQNPRHKITKRGQNVTFRCDPISEHNRLYWYRQTLGQGPEFLTYFQNEAQLEKSRLLSDRFSAERPKGSFSTLEIQRTEQGDSAMYLCASSSLPPSGSGHEQFFGPGTRLTVL.

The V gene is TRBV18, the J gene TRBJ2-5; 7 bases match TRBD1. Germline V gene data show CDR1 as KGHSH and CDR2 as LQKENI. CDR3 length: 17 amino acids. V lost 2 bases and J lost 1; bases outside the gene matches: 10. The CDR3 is CASSPRSPGQAQETQYF. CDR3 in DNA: TGTGCCAGCTCACCAAGGAGTCCAGGACAGGCCCAAGAGACCCAGTACTTC.